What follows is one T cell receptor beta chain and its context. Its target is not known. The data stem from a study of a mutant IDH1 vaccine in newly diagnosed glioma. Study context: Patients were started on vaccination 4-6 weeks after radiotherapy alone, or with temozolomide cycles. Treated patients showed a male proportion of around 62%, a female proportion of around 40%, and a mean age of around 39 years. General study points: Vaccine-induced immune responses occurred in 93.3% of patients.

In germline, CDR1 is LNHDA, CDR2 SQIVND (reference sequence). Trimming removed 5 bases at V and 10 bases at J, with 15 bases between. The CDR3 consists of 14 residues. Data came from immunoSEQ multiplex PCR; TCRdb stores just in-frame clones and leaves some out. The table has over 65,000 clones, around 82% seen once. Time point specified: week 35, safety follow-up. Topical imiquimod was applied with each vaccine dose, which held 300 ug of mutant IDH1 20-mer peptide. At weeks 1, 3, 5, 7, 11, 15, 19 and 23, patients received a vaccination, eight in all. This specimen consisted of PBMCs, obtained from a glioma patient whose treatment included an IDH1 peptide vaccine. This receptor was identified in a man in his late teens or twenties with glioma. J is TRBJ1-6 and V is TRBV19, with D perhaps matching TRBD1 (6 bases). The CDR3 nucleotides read TGTGCCAGTAGTTCGATGGGGGGCGGATCACCCCTCCACTTT. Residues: CASSSMGGGSPLHF.